A selection of T cell receptor beta chains follows, all from one sample in a study of post-analysis software for immune sequencing data. One entry per CDR3 protein, called by TCRdb with MiXCR from the PCR reads. The sample contains about 150,000 distinct CDR3 sequences, roughly 30% of which appear only once. Specimen: blood. The receptors come from a girl aged 5 to 17 with multiple sclerosis. Both conserved end residues are part of each CDR3.

J	V	CDR3
TRBJ1-1	TRBV6-5	CASSSSNRGWTEAFF
TRBJ1-6	TRBV5-1	CASSLVAQKAANSPLHF
TRBJ2-1	TRBV5-5	CASSATLNEQFF
TRBJ1-1	TRBV12-3/TRBV12-4	CASSLGVLNTEAFF
TRBJ2-1	TRBV5-1	CASSLGGRERDNEQFF
TRBJ1-4	TRBV15	CATSKGQGDGGNEKLFF
TRBJ2-5	TRBV11-2	CAGSLGTRRETQYF
TRBJ2-7	TRBV5-1	CASSLMTGDSGKQYF
TRBJ2-1	TRBV6-2/TRBV6-3	CASSYATLRQFF
TRBJ2-3	TRBV7-2	CASSLGRGTADTQYF
TRBJ2-1	TRBV6-4	CASRPGTSGYDEQFF